This entry describes one T cell receptor (beta chain). Its specificity is unknown. A much more abundant neighbour one base away suggests this may be a read error. The data stem from a study of Graves' ophthalmopathy and Graves' hyperthyroidism. The study's findings and limits: The model flagged ophthalmopathy progression at roughly 64% sensitivity and 72% to 80% specificity. Detection in blood was also observed for most expanded thyroid clonotypes above 0.001 frequency. The 13-signature model separated ophthalmopathy from stable hyperthyroidism at 85% to 90% sensitivity and approximately 79% specificity.

CDR1 SGHAT and CDR2 FQNNGV come from the germline V gene. CDR3 length: 13 amino acids. People with hyperthyroidism were aged 18 to 65 and newly diagnosed, under 2 months' duration. Investigators amplified TCR beta CDR3 regions from RNA transcripts. HTBI primers served in a first-round RT-PCR, which a second-round multiplex PCR followed. Each CDR3 protein is one row after TCRdb ran MiXCR on the multiplex PCR reads. The sample lists about 380,000 distinct CDR3 sequences; less than 20% were seen once. The chain recombines TRBV11-2 with TRBJ2-5; maybe TRBD1 (5 bases). Source material: peripheral blood. This clonotype originated in a woman aged 18-29 years with stable Graves' hyperthyroidism. CDR3 residues: CVSKGQGGETQYF. CDR3 bases: TGTGTCAGCAAGGGGCAGGGCGGAGAGACCCAGTACTTC.